This passage covers 14 T cell receptor beta chains from one sample sequenced in a study of cytomegalovirus exposure and HLA in healthy donors. The PCR made use of 60 Vbeta and 13 Jbeta primers. TCRdb's table, derived via immunoSEQ multiplex PCR, lists solely in-frame clones and lacks some. The sample holds 200,000 to 250,000 clones, 82% seen once. The sample was PBMCs. The source of these receptors is a woman between 40 and 50 years old in good health and CMV-seropositive.

The rearrangement links TRBV5-6 to TRBJ1-2, with 7 bases identical to TRBD1. V shed 0 bases and J 7 bases; nucleotides not matched to a gene: 9. Germline values: CDR1 SGHDT, CDR2 YYEEEE. This CDR3 is 15 amino acids long. The CDR3 protein is CASSLVGQAVRGYTF. The CDR3 DNA reads as TGTGCCAGCAGCTTGGTCGGACAGGCCGTTCGTGGCTACACCTTC.

The J gene is TRBJ1-1, the V gene TRBV7-9; the D gene is possibly TRBD1 (5 bases). Germline assignment: CDR1 SEHNR and CDR2 FQNEAQ (reference sequence). This CDR3 has 13 residues. Trimming removed 5 bases from V and 2 bases from J, with 9 bases in between. The CDR3 protein is CASSKQENTEAFF. The CDR3 DNA sequence: TGTGCCAGCAGCAAACAGGAAAACACTGAAGCTTTCTTT. The full variable domain, rest sourced from reference TRBV7-9 and TRBJ1-1, is DTGVSQNPRHKITKRGQNVTFRCDPISEHNRLYWYRQTLGQGPEFLTYFQNEAQLEKSRLLSDRFSAERPKGSFSTLEIQRTEQGDSAMYLCASSKQENTEAFFGQGTRLTVV.

The V gene is TRBV7-9, the J gene TRBJ2-1, with 8 bases that match TRBD2. The CDR3 runs to 15 residues. Germline-derived CDR1 and CDR2 are SEHNR and FQNEAQ (reference sequence). V lost 1 base and J lost 3; bases outside the gene matches: 2. In DNA, the CDR3 is TGTGCCAGCAGCTTAGTAGCGGGAATCTACAATGAGCAGTTCTTC. Encoded protein: CASSLVAGIYNEQFF.

This rearrangement joins TRBV9 to TRBJ2-3; possible D gene TRBD2, 6 bases. CDR3 length: 16 amino acids. Germline loops: CDR1 SGDLS, CDR2 YYNGEE. The germline V and J ends were trimmed by 4 bases and 6 bases, with 21 bases remaining between them. CDR3 coding DNA: TGTGCCAGCAGCCCCCTAGGGACTGCACTGATGGATACGCAGTATTTT. It specifies CASSPLGTALMDTQYF.

This chain connects TRBV25-1 to TRBJ1-2; 10 bases map to TRBD1. Germline assignment: CDR1 MGHDK and CDR2 SYGVNS. Losses at the gene ends were 6 bases for V and 6 bases for J; bases not matched to a gene: 7. The CDR3 consists of 14 residues. CDR3 DNA: TGTGCCAGCAGAGAGACAGGGGGCTGGGATGGCTACACCTTC. Translation: CASRETGGWDGYTF.

The chain has TRBV30 and TRBJ2-4; a possible D gene is TRBD1 (6 bases). The CDR3 extends over 14 amino acids. Germline V gene data show CDR1 as GTSNPN and CDR2 as SVGIG (reference sequence). V was clipped by 4 bases and J by 0 bases, with 10 bases between them. This chain's CDR3 is CAWNVQGAKNIQYF. In nucleotides, the CDR3 is TGTGCCTGGAATGTACAGGGAGCCAAAAACATTCAGTACTTC.

The genes are TRBV30 and TRBJ1-1; D is unresolved. The CDR3 loop spans 15 amino acids. The V gene lost 7 bases and the J gene lost 1 base, with 19 bases spanning the gap. CDR1 and CDR2 (germline): GTSNPN, SVGIG (reference sequence). Written as DNA, the CDR3 is TGTGCCTCCTCCGCCGGGAGCTCTTCGAACACTGAAGCTTTCTTT. It translates to CASSAGSSSNTEAFF.

This chain links TRBV4-1 with TRBJ2-7; 10 positions match TRBD1. The CDR3 length is 15 residues. Germline trimming cut 2 bases from V and 5 bases from J; bases unmatched to any gene: 6. Germline V CDR1 and CDR2: MGHRA, YSYEKL. Written as DNA, the CDR3 is TGCGCCAGCAGCCAACCCCGGGACAGGGGTAACGAGCAGTACTTC. As protein: CASSQPRDRGNEQYF.

This chain joins TRBV10-3 and TRBJ1-4; D not certain. There are 14 residues in the CDR3. CDR1 and CDR2 from the germline V gene are ENHRY and SYGVKD. Trimming shortened V by 2 bases and J by 5 bases, and 9 bases separated the two germline ends. CDR3 sequence reads: CAISEGSYNEKLFF. The CDR3, as DNA: TGTGCCATCAGTGAGGGGAGCTACAATGAAAAACTGTTTTTT.

The rearrangement links TRBV2 to TRBJ2-3; TRBD1 matches 7 bases. The CDR3 is 14 amino acids. Germline V gene lookup returns CDR1 SNHLY and CDR2 FYNNEI. With 5 bases clipped from V and 4 bases from J, the junction kept 6 bases outside the gene matches. CDR3 amino acids: CASSRTGESDTQYF. In nucleotides, the CDR3 is TGTGCCAGCAGTCGTACAGGGGAGTCAGATACGCAGTATTTT.

The CDR3 loop is CASSQDLAGGGTIYF. Written as DNA, the CDR3 is TGTGCCAGCAGCCAAGATCTGGCAGGGGGCGGCACCATATATTTT. This chain connects TRBV4-2 to TRBJ1-3, with 8 bases that match TRBD1. CDR3 length: 15 residues. With V trimmed by 0 bases and J by 9 bases, 7 bases remained unmatched. The germline CDR1 and CDR2 sequences are LGHNA and YNFKEQ.

The rearrangement joins TRBV6-6 to TRBJ2-7; no reliable D call. The length of the CDR3 is 13 residues. Trimming cost V 8 bases and J 2 bases, with 13 bases left between them. CDR1 and CDR2 from the germline V gene are MNHNY and SVGAGI (reference sequence). CDR3 protein: CASVITPPYEQYF. The CDR3 DNA follows: TGTGCCAGCGTAATTACACCTCCCTACGAGCAGTACTTC.

This chain joins TRBV4-2 and TRBJ1-3; D not certain. The V gene lost 4 bases and the J gene lost 0 bases, with 4 bases spanning the gap. Germline loops: CDR1 LGHNA, CDR2 YNFKEQ. The CDR3 spans 13 residues. Written as DNA, the CDR3 is TGTGCCAGCAGCCGCAGCTCTGGAAACACCATATATTTT. It is translated as CASSRSSGNTIYF.

V gene TRBV27 combines with J gene TRBJ2-5; 9 bases fit TRBD1. CDR1 is MNHEY and CDR2 is SMNVEV in the germline V gene (reference sequence). V was clipped by 5 bases and J by 5 bases; unmatched bases: 9. The CDR3 has 15 residues. CDR3 region: CASSRGQGWYETQYF. CDR3 sequence (DNA): TGTGCCAGCAGTAGAGGACAGGGGTGGTACGAGACCCAGTACTTC.